Listed below are T cell receptor beta chains from one sample, sequenced in a study of a mutant IDH1 vaccine in newly diagnosed glioma. These receptors have no identified antigens. The data were produced by immunoSEQ multiplex PCR, yet TCRdb's version contains in-frame clones alone and is incomplete. The table includes tens of thousands of clones, under 90% detected once. The sample in question was PBMCs, obtained from a glioma patient whose treatment included an IDH1 peptide vaccine. The source is a woman aged 18-35 years with glioma. Each CDR3 is given with its conserved first and last residue. D genes are given only for firm matches. Where a row states a size, it is once, few, many or the class of an expanded clone; other rows omit it.

J	size	D	V	DNA	CDR3
TRBJ2-3	-	-	TRBV4-2	TGTGCCAGCAGCCGACAACTAGATGACCGCACAGATACGCAGTATTTT	CASSRQLDDRTDTQYF
TRBJ2-5	-	TRBD2	TRBV6-6	TGTGCCAGCAGTTGGGGGGGTCCTCAAGAGACCCAGTACTTC	CASSWGGPQETQYF
TRBJ2-3	-	TRBD2	TRBV6-5	TGTGCCAGCAGTGGGACTAGCGGAAACACAGATACGCAGTATTTT	CASSGTSGNTDTQYF
TRBJ1-3	-	-	TRBV5-5	TGTGCCAGCAGCTTGGGGCCGACCTCTGGAAACACCATATATTTT	CASSLGPTSGNTIYF
TRBJ2-6	-	-	TRBV29-1	TGCAGTGTCTGGGGGTCTGGGGCCAACGTCCTGACTTTC	CSVWGSGANVLTF
TRBJ1-2	-	-	TRBV6-1	TGTGCCAGCAGTGAGCCTTACTATGGCTACACCTTC	CASSEPYYGYTF
TRBJ1-2	-	TRBD1	TRBV5-6	TGTGCCAGCAGCTTGCGGATGGACAGGGTCGCTGGCTACACCTTC	CASSLRMDRVAGYTF
TRBJ1-1	-	-	TRBV11-1	TGTGCCAGCGGGGTCCGGAACACTGAAGCTTTCTTT	CASGVRNTEAFF
TRBJ2-5	-	TRBD2	TRBV11-2	TGTGCCAGCAGCTCCGAGGGAGCGGGGGGGCGAGAGACCCAGTACTTC	CASSSEGAGGRETQYF
TRBJ1-6	-	-	TRBV19	TGTGCCAGTAGTCGCTACAGGGCCTATAATTCACCCCTCCACTTT	CASSRYRAYNSPLHF
TRBJ2-2	-	-	TRBV4-3	TGCGCCAGCAGCCAATTTTCCGGGGAGCTGTTTTTT	CASSQFSGELFF
TRBJ2-1	-	TRBD2	TRBV30	TGTGCCTGGAGGGCTTCACTAGCGGAGCGTTACAATGAGCAGTTCTTC	CAWRASLAERYNEQFF
TRBJ1-1	-	TRBD1	TRBV30	TGTGCCTGGAGTAGGGACAGGTTGAACACTGAAGCTTTCTTT	CAWSRDRLNTEAFF
TRBJ2-3	-	TRBD2	TRBV30	TGTGCCTGGAGTCGGGCTAGCGGCAACACAGATACGCAGTATTTT	CAWSRASGNTDTQYF
TRBJ1-1	-	TRBD1	TRBV5-6	TGTGCCAGCAGCGGGGGGATTTGGACAGGTACTGAAGCTTTCTTT	CASSGGIWTGTEAFF
TRBJ2-2	-	TRBD2	TRBV4-3	TGCGCCAGCAGCCAAGAAGAGGGTTTGCGGGGGGGCTCCGGGGAGCTGTTTTTT	CASSQEEGLRGGSGELFF
TRBJ2-2	few	TRBD1	TRBV19	TGTGCCAGTAGTGTAAGGACAGGGGGATCGAACACCGGGGAGCTGTTTTTT	CASSVRTGGSNTGELFF
TRBJ1-6	-	-	TRBV27	TGTGCCAGCCCCCTAGGGGTTATCCTAGCACCCCTCCACTTT	CASPLGVILAPLHF
TRBJ1-4	-	-	TRBV4-1	TGCGCCAGCAGCCATTATATAGGGGGGTTTGGTGAAAAACTGTTTTTT	CASSHYIGGFGEKLFF
TRBJ1-1	-	-	TRBV5-1	TGCGCCAGCAGAGTACAGGGAGTAAACACTGAAGCTTTCTTT	CASRVQGVNTEAFF
TRBJ2-1	-	-	TRBV27	TGTGCCAGCAGTGGCAGGGACAATGAGCAGTTCTTC	CASSGRDNEQFF
TRBJ1-5	-	-	TRBV19	TGTGCCAGTAATCTGGACACCGGGGGGAATCAGCCCCAGCATTTT	CASNLDTGGNQPQHF
TRBJ1-2	-	-	TRBV11-2	TGTGCCAGCGCGGCCTTTGGGGGCGTTAACTATGGCTACACCTTC	CASAAFGGVNYGYTF
TRBJ2-3	-	-	TRBV19	TGTGCCAGCAACCCCTTCGGGGCAGCCGCAGATACGCAGTATTTT	CASNPFGAAADTQYF
TRBJ1-2	-	-	TRBV6-1	TGTGCCAGCAGCCCTGGAGGCAATTCGGGTAATGGCTACACCTTC	CASSPGGNSGNGYTF
TRBJ2-7	-	-	TRBV5-5	TGTGCCAGCAGCTTGGAGGGGTCCATCTACGAGCAGTACTTC	CASSLEGSIYEQYF
TRBJ2-2	-	TRBD2	TRBV14	TGTGCCAGCAGCCCCCTCGGACTAGCTGGCACCGGGGAGCTGTTTTTT	CASSPLGLAGTGELFF
TRBJ2-7	-	-	TRBV29-1	TGCAGCGTTGTCGGCGTTAGCTCCTACGAGCAGTACTTC	CSVVGVSSYEQYF
TRBJ2-3	-	-	TRBV11-2	TGTGCCAGCACCGGAGGCACAGATACGCAGTATTTT	CASTGGTDTQYF
TRBJ2-7	-	-	TRBV30	TGTGCCTGGAGCTTGACACGGTTTCCCTACGAGCAGTACTTC	CAWSLTRFPYEQYF
TRBJ1-2	-	-	TRBV7-2	TGTGCCAGCAGCCCCCTGGGGGGCGCTGGCTCCTATGGCTACACCTTC	CASSPLGGAGSYGYTF
TRBJ1-6	-	-	TRBV7-3	TGTGCCAGCAGCTTGGGCAGGAATTCACCCCTCCACTTT	CASSLGRNSPLHF
TRBJ2-7	-	-	TRBV19	TGTGCCAGTAGTGGGGGGGCGGGGATGGGATCCTACGAGCAGTACTTC	CASSGGAGMGSYEQYF
TRBJ2-1	-	-	TRBV25-1	TGTGCCAGCCTCGAGTTCGGGGCCACTGACAATGAGCAGTTCTTC	CASLEFGATDNEQFF
TRBJ1-1	-	-	TRBV5-1	TGCGCCAGCAGCTTGGTGGGGAGCACTGAAGCTTTCTTT	CASSLVGSTEAFF
TRBJ2-3	-	TRBD2	TRBV25-1	TGTGCCAGCACCCGGACTAGCGGGGGCCGAGATACGCAGTATTTT	CASTRTSGGRDTQYF
TRBJ2-7	-	-	TRBV5-6	TGTGCCAGCAGCAGGGGGACACTGGGCTACGAGCAGTACTTC	CASSRGTLGYEQYF
TRBJ2-3	-	TRBD1	TRBV19	TGTGCCAGTAGTATAGGAAGACAGGGGGCCGCAGATACGCAGTATTTT	CASSIGRQGAADTQYF
TRBJ2-5	-	-	TRBV1	TGCACCAGCAGCCAAGATGGGACAGCTCAAGAGACCCAGTACTTC	CTSSQDGTAQETQYF
TRBJ1-1	-	-	TRBV6-6	TGTGCCAGCAGACGCCTCCGGGGCACTGAAGCTTTCTTT	CASRRLRGTEAFF
TRBJ2-3	-	-	TRBV5-1	TGCGCCAGCAGCTGGGGGGTTTTGGGGACCACAGATACGCAGTATTTT	CASSWGVLGTTDTQYF
TRBJ2-3	-	-	TRBV6-4	TGTGCCAGCAGCACCGGACCATGGGAGGATACGCAGTATTTT	CASSTGPWEDTQYF
TRBJ2-1	once	TRBD2	TRBV10-2	TGCGCCAGCCTGGGGCTAGCGGGAGACAATGAGCAGTTCTTC	CASLGLAGDNEQFF
TRBJ1-4	-	-	TRBV14	TGTGCCAGCAGACGAGGTACAAATGAAAAACTGTTTTTT	CASRRGTNEKLFF
TRBJ1-5	-	-	TRBV19	TGTGCCAGTAGTATTGCGGATAGCAATCAGCCCCAGCATTTT	CASSIADSNQPQHF
TRBJ2-1	-	TRBD1	TRBV5-6	TGTGCCAGCAGCCGGAAAAGGGGGCACAATGAGCAGTTCTTC	CASSRKRGHNEQFF
TRBJ2-6	-	-	TRBV5-6	TGTGCCAGCAGCTTAGTTTTGGGCTCTGGGGCCAACGTCCTGACTTTC	CASSLVLGSGANVLTF
TRBJ1-2	-	-	TRBV4-3	TGCGCCAGCAGCCAAGATCCAGCCTCTAACTATGGCTACACCTTC	CASSQDPASNYGYTF
TRBJ1-1	few	-	TRBV29-1	TGCAGCATTCACTGGGGGAAATGCACTGAAGCTTTCTTT	CSIHWGKCTEAFF
TRBJ2-1	-	TRBD2	TRBV5-4	TGTGCCAGCAGCTTACCCGGGCGGGAGACCTACAATGAGCAGTTCTTC	CASSLPGRETYNEQFF
TRBJ2-7	-	TRBD1	TRBV14	TGTGCCAGCAGCGCCGGGACAGGATACGAGCAGTACTTC	CASSAGTGYEQYF
TRBJ2-7	-	-	TRBV6-1	TGTGCCAGCAGTGAAGTGCCCATCGGCGAGCAGTACTTC	CASSEVPIGEQYF
TRBJ1-5	once	-	TRBV15	TGTGCCACCAGCAGAGATGGAAATCAGCCCCAGCATTTT	CATSRDGNQPQHF
TRBJ2-7	-	TRBD1	TRBV7-3	TGTGCCAGCAGCTTAAGGCTGGGTGACAGGGACGAGCAGTACTTC	CASSLRLGDRDEQYF
TRBJ2-1	once	-	TRBV7-6	TGTGCCAGCAGCTTAGGCGGGGACTACAATGAGCAGTTCTTC	CASSLGGDYNEQFF
TRBJ1-2	few	TRBD1	TRBV19	TGTGCCAGTAGCTTCGGGACAGACTATGGCTACACCTTC	CASSFGTDYGYTF
TRBJ2-1	-	TRBD2	TRBV9	TGTGCCAGCAGCGTGGGACTAGCGGTAAGGAGCTCCTACAATGAGCAGTTCTTC	CASSVGLAVRSSYNEQFF
TRBJ1-2	-	-	TRBV9	TGTGCCAGCAGCGTAGATCCATATGGCGGACCGAACTATGGCTACACCTTC	CASSVDPYGGPNYGYTF
TRBJ2-3	-	-	TRBV7-3	TGTGCCAGCAGCCCTACAGGGCGGAGGGGCACAGATACGCAGTATTTT	CASSPTGRRGTDTQYF
TRBJ2-2	-	-	TRBV5-6	TGTGCCAGCAGCCCCCCAGGACAGTTCCCCGGGGAGCTGTTTTTT	CASSPPGQFPGELFF